This T cell receptor (beta chain) originates from a study of OX40 agonist ivuxolimab in advanced cancers. Study context: Checkpoint inhibitors had been given previously to about 40% of patients.

The study sampled blood at baseline, cycle 4 day 1, and cycle 7 day 1. This CDR3 region has 17 residues. Germline loops: CDR1 LNHDA, CDR2 SQIVND (reference sequence). V shed 3 bases, J shed 1 base, and the junction held 9 bases outside the gene matches. Sequencing used immunoSEQ multiplex PCR; TCRdb keeps in-frame clones, though not all of them. The table includes more than 55,000 clones, less than 95% detected once. Material: CD4+ or CD8+ T cells sorted from blood, obtained in a trial of the OX40 agonist ivuxolimab. The receptor was derived from an adult with an advanced solid tumor such as melanoma, head and neck, liver or kidney cancer. This chain links TRBV19 with TRBJ2-1; 7 bases are a match to TRBD2. In DNA, the CDR3 is TGTGCCAGTAGTATTAGTTCGCTAGCGGTGTCCTACAATGAGCAGTTCTTC. It yields the protein CASSISSLAVSYNEQFF.